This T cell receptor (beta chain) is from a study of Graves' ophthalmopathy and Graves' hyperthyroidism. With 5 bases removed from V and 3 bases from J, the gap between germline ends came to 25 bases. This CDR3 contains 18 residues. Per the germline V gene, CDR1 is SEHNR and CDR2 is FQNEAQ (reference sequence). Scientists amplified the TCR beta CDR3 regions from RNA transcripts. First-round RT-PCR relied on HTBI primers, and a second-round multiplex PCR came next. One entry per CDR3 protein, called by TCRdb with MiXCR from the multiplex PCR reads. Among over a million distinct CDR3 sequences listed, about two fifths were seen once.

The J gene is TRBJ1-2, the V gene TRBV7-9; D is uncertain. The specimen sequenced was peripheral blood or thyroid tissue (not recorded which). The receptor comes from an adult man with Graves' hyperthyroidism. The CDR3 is CASSPREARPPLYYGYTF. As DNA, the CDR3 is TGTGCCAGCAGCCCCCGGGAAGCCAGACCCCCTCTTTACTATGGCTACACCTTC.